This is a list of T cell receptor beta chains from one sample in a study of shared clonotypes between healthy human individuals. TCRdb's copy holds only in-frame clones and misses some; the assay was immunoSEQ multiplex PCR. The sample lists over 2,000,000 clones; around 95% were seen once. The source material was naive CD8+ T cells from PBMCs. These receptors all come from a man aged 18 to 30 in good health. Some clones in this sample may be carry-over from other donors' samples. The CDR3 runs from the conserved cysteine through the conserved F or W. Each record gives: V gene, J gene, D gene, clone size, CDR3 DNA, CDR3 protein. D genes are given only for firm matches. Some rows have no size entry. The others give once, few or many, or a class for an expanded clone.

V: TRBV13; J: TRBJ1-1; D: -; size: -; DNA: TGTGCCAGCAGCTTAGAGGGTAGGGTTGAAGCTTTCTTT; CDR3: CASSLEGRVEAFF
V: TRBV5-4; J: TRBJ2-7; D: -; size: -; DNA: TGTGCCAGCAGCTTGGGTCGGTCTACCTACGAGCAGTACTTC; CDR3: CASSLGRSTYEQYF
V: TRBV7-9; J: TRBJ2-7; D: -; size: -; DNA: TGTGCCAGCAGCCCACTGGGGGTTTTCTACGAGCAGTACTTC; CDR3: CASSPLGVFYEQYF
V: TRBV9; J: TRBJ2-3; D: TRBD2; size: -; DNA: TGTGCCAGCACCCAAGCGGGGACCTTCACAGATACGCAGTATTTT; CDR3: CASTQAGTFTDTQYF
V: TRBV5-1; J: TRBJ1-1; D: TRBD1; size: once; DNA: TGCGCCAGCAGCTTAAACAGGGGCACTGAAGCTTTCTTT; CDR3: CASSLNRGTEAFF
V: TRBV9; J: TRBJ1-2; D: -; size: -; DNA: TGTGCCAGCAGCCAAGACCGAGAACAGGGCTACACCTTC; CDR3: CASSQDREQGYTF
V: TRBV10-3; J: TRBJ2-2; D: TRBD2; size: -; DNA: TGTGCCATCAGTGTGGACGGGAGGGCGACCGGGGAGCTGTTTTTT; CDR3: CAISVDGRATGELFF
V: TRBV28; J: TRBJ1-4; D: -; size: -; DNA: TGTGCCAGCAGTTTCCGGGGCCGGGAAAATGAAAAACTGTTTTTT; CDR3: CASSFRGRENEKLFF
V: TRBV4-1; J: TRBJ2-7; D: TRBD1; size: -; DNA: TGCGCCAGCAGCCACCGATTACCGGGACAGGGTAAATACGAGCAGTACTTC; CDR3: CASSHRLPGQGKYEQYF
V: TRBV5-6; J: TRBJ2-1; D: -; size: -; DNA: TGTGCCAGCAGCCTCCTTGGGCTCAGAGACCACAATGAGCAGTTCTTC; CDR3: CASSLLGLRDHNEQFF
V: TRBV5-4; J: TRBJ1-2; D: -; size: -; DNA: TGTGCCAGCAGCTCCCTCTATGGCTACACCTTC; CDR3: CASSSLYGYTF
V: TRBV5-6; J: TRBJ2-5; D: -; size: -; DNA: TGTGCCAGCAGCTTGGGGGGGGCTGAGACCCAGTACTTC; CDR3: CASSLGGAETQYF
V: TRBV7-2; J: TRBJ2-6; D: -; size: -; DNA: TGTGCCAGCAGCTTAGCGAAAGGGGTAACTGGGGCCAACGTCCTGACTTTC; CDR3: CASSLAKGVTGANVLTF
V: TRBV29-1; J: TRBJ1-4; D: -; size: -; DNA: TGCAGCGCCCAAAGGGGGTTTGCAACTAATGAAAAACTGTTTTTT; CDR3: CSAQRGFATNEKLFF
V: TRBV10-3; J: TRBJ1-2; D: -; size: -; DNA: TGTGCCATCAGTGAGTCGATCTTAGCGGCGCTGGATGGCTACACCTTC; CDR3: CAISESILAALDGYTF
V: TRBV4-1; J: TRBJ2-5; D: TRBD2; size: -; DNA: TGCGCCAGCAGCCATCGGGTTCGCCTAGCGGGAGTGGAGACCCAGTACTTC; CDR3: CASSHRVRLAGVETQYF
V: TRBV15; J: TRBJ2-7; D: -; size: -; DNA: TGTGCCACCAGCGAACGACAGGTGTTCTACGAGCAGTACTTC; CDR3: CATSERQVFYEQYF
V: TRBV11-3; J: TRBJ1-3; D: TRBD1; size: -; DNA: TGTGCCAGCAGCTTCCGGGACAGGGCGATGAGCTCTGGAAACACCATATATTTT; CDR3: CASSFRDRAMSSGNTIYF
V: TRBV28; J: TRBJ1-2; D: -; size: -; DNA: TGTGCCAGCAGTTGGGGGGACGGGGACTATGGCTACACCTTC; CDR3: CASSWGDGDYGYTF
V: TRBV5-1; J: TRBJ2-1; D: TRBD2; size: -; DNA: TGCGCCAGCAGCTTGTGGGTAGCGGGAGGCCCGCCGTCGAGTGAGCAGTTCTTC; CDR3: CASSLWVAGGPPSSEQFF
V: TRBV7-6; J: TRBJ2-2; D: -; size: -; DNA: TGTGCCAGCAGCTTAGCGCTTGGTTTGGGTACGGGCACCGGGGAGCTGTTTTTT; CDR3: CASSLALGLGTGTGELFF
V: TRBV2; J: TRBJ1-5; D: TRBD1; size: -; DNA: TGTGCCAGCAGTGAACTCGCGGGACAGGGGGCAACGAGCAATCAGCCCCAGCATTTT; CDR3: CASSELAGQGATSNQPQHF
V: TRBV2; J: TRBJ1-3; D: -; size: -; DNA: TGTGCCAGCAGTGAGGCCATCCCGGCGAACGGAAACACCATATATTTT; CDR3: CASSEAIPANGNTIYF
V: TRBV4-1; J: TRBJ2-5; D: -; size: -; DNA: TGCGCCAGCAGCCAAGATTTGAGGGCCCAAGAGACCCAGTACTTC; CDR3: CASSQDLRAQETQYF
V: TRBV27; J: TRBJ1-5; D: -; size: -; DNA: TGTGCCAGCAGTTTATTGGTGGATCAGCCCCAGCATTTT; CDR3: CASSLLVDQPQHF
V: TRBV9; J: TRBJ1-1; D: -; size: -; DNA: TGTGCCAGCAGCGTAGGCGGGGCGGTCACTGAAGCTTTCTTT; CDR3: CASSVGGAVTEAFF
V: TRBV27; J: TRBJ2-7; D: TRBD1; size: -; DNA: TGTGCCAGCAGTTTCATCGGACAGGGGGACTACGAGCAGTACTTC; CDR3: CASSFIGQGDYEQYF
V: TRBV28; J: TRBJ2-1; D: -; size: -; DNA: TGTGCCAGCAGTTTAGAAAGCAATGAGCAGTTCTTC; CDR3: CASSLESNEQFF
V: TRBV25-1; J: TRBJ2-1; D: -; size: -; DNA: TGTGCCAGCAGTGAGGGGACACCCACCAATGAGCAGTTCTTC; CDR3: CASSEGTPTNEQFF
V: TRBV7-2; J: TRBJ2-7; D: TRBD2; size: -; DNA: TGTGCCAGCAGCCCCGAGCGGGAGGGTGGAGGCGAGCAGTACTTC; CDR3: CASSPEREGGGEQYF
V: TRBV9; J: TRBJ2-5; D: -; size: -; DNA: TGTGCCAGCAGCCAATGGGGTCAGGAGACCCAGTACTTC; CDR3: CASSQWGQETQYF
V: TRBV7-2; J: TRBJ1-1; D: -; size: few; DNA: TGTGCCAGCAGCTTAGTCGCCAGGGAGGCTGAAGCTTTCTTT; CDR3: CASSLVAREAEAFF
V: TRBV28; J: TRBJ2-7; D: -; size: -; DNA: TGTGCCAGCAGTTTATTGGGGGAGGGGGTCTACGAGCAGTACTTC; CDR3: CASSLLGEGVYEQYF
V: TRBV7-8; J: TRBJ2-7; D: TRBD1; size: -; DNA: TGTGCCAGCAGCTTAAGGGGGCCAGGCTACGAGCAGTACTTC; CDR3: CASSLRGPGYEQYF
V: TRBV5-1; J: TRBJ1-1; D: -; size: -; DNA: TGCGCCAGCAGCCTCCGGGCCACTGAAGCTTTCTTT; CDR3: CASSLRATEAFF
V: TRBV4-1; J: TRBJ2-3; D: TRBD1; size: -; DNA: TGCGCCAGCAGCCAAGGGACAGGGGGCGTCCATACGCAGTATTTT; CDR3: CASSQGTGGVHTQYF
V: TRBV5-4; J: TRBJ2-6; D: -; size: -; DNA: TGTGCCAGCAGCCCCGGCCGGGCAGACTCTGGGGCCAACGTCCTGACTTTC; CDR3: CASSPGRADSGANVLTF
V: TRBV5-1; J: TRBJ1-2; D: -; size: -; DNA: TGCGCCAGCAGCTTGGGCCACCTGGGAGGAGGCGATGGCTACACCTTC; CDR3: CASSLGHLGGGDGYTF
V: TRBV11-2; J: TRBJ2-5; D: -; size: -; DNA: TGTGCCAGCAGCCCAAGGGAGACCCAGTACTTC; CDR3: CASSPRETQYF
V: TRBV11-3; J: TRBJ2-3; D: TRBD2; size: -; DNA: TGTGCCAGCAGTTATGCGGGAGGCACAGATACGCAGTATTTT; CDR3: CASSYAGGTDTQYF
V: TRBV9; J: TRBJ2-2; D: -; size: -; DNA: TGTGCCAGCAGCCCCACCGGGTGGCTAGCGAACACCGGGGAGCTGTTTTTT; CDR3: CASSPTGWLANTGELFF
V: TRBV7-8; J: TRBJ2-7; D: TRBD1; size: -; DNA: TGTGCCAGCAGCCTAGACAGGGACTCCTACGAGCAGTACTTC; CDR3: CASSLDRDSYEQYF
V: TRBV11-1; J: TRBJ2-1; D: -; size: -; DNA: TGTGCCAGCAGCCATTCAGGGTATGGTTATGAGCAGTTCTTC; CDR3: CASSHSGYGYEQFF
V: TRBV7-9; J: TRBJ2-1; D: -; size: -; DNA: TGTGCCAGCAGCCCGGGACACGGTGAGGTGGATGAGCAGTTCTTC; CDR3: CASSPGHGEVDEQFF
V: TRBV25-1; J: TRBJ1-1; D: TRBD1; size: -; DNA: TGTGCCAGCAGTGAATGGGTGACAGGGGGCACTGAAGCTTTCTTT; CDR3: CASSEWVTGGTEAFF
V: TRBV7-6; J: TRBJ2-1; D: -; size: -; DNA: TGTGCCAGCAGCTTAGTTGATTCTGGCTACAATGAGCAGTTCTTC; CDR3: CASSLVDSGYNEQFF
V: TRBV7-9; J: TRBJ2-6; D: -; size: once; DNA: TGTGCCAGCAGCGAGACTGTTTTGGGTGGGGCCAACGTCCTGACTTTC; CDR3: CASSETVLGGANVLTF
V: TRBV7-2; J: TRBJ1-3; D: -; size: -; DNA: TGTGCCAGCAGCTTCTCCGGGCTCCAAGGAAACACCATATATTTT; CDR3: CASSFSGLQGNTIYF
V: TRBV19; J: TRBJ2-1; D: -; size: -; DNA: TGTGCCAGTACCAACCCCCAGGGATGGAATGAGCAGTTCTTC; CDR3: CASTNPQGWNEQFF
V: TRBV11-2; J: TRBJ2-1; D: TRBD2; size: -; DNA: TGTGCCAGCAGCCCCCTCCTAGCGGGAGGGCCCTATGAGCAGTTCTTC; CDR3: CASSPLLAGGPYEQFF
V: TRBV6-6; J: TRBJ2-7; D: -; size: -; DNA: TGTGCCAGCAGTTACAGAGGCGGGAACTACGAGCAGTACTTC; CDR3: CASSYRGGNYEQYF
V: TRBV6-5; J: TRBJ1-2; D: TRBD1; size: -; DNA: TGTGCCAGCGGATCTTCGGCAGGGGGCGGCTATGGCTACACCTTC; CDR3: CASGSSAGGGYGYTF
V: TRBV9; J: TRBJ2-7; D: TRBD2; size: -; DNA: TGTGCCAGCAGCGTATCCGCAGCGGGAGGGCTGTACGAGCAGTACTTC; CDR3: CASSVSAAGGLYEQYF
V: TRBV7-9; J: TRBJ1-2; D: TRBD1; size: -; DNA: TGTGCCAGCAGCTTTCTACCGGGACAGGGTGAAGCCTATGGCTACACCTTC; CDR3: CASSFLPGQGEAYGYTF
V: TRBV4-2; J: TRBJ2-3; D: -; size: -; DNA: TGTGCCAGCAGCCCTCTTAACTATGGCACAGATACGCAGTATTTT; CDR3: CASSPLNYGTDTQYF
V: TRBV15; J: TRBJ1-3; D: -; size: -; DNA: TGTGCCACCAGCACGGGGGGCTTATCTGGAAACACCATATATTTT; CDR3: CATSTGGLSGNTIYF
V: TRBV7-9; J: TRBJ2-5; D: -; size: -; DNA: TGTGCCAGCAGCCCGTTAAACAGGGTCATCCAAGAGACCCAGTACTTC; CDR3: CASSPLNRVIQETQYF
V: TRBV7-2; J: TRBJ2-1; D: TRBD2; size: -; DNA: TGTGCCAGCAGCTTTGCTAGCGGGTACAATGAGCAGTTCTTC; CDR3: CASSFASGYNEQFF
V: TRBV27; J: TRBJ2-4; D: -; size: once; DNA: TGTGCCAGCAGTTTATCGGGGCTAGTAGCTAACATTCAGTACTTC; CDR3: CASSLSGLVANIQYF
V: TRBV27; J: TRBJ1-1; D: -; size: -; DNA: TGTGCCAGCAGTCTTATGGGGAGACAGAAAGCTTTCTTT; CDR3: CASSLMGRQKAFF